This TCR beta chain stems from a study of synovial regulatory T cells in juvenile arthritis. Findings and limits, study-wide: Compared with other blood Treg cells, inflammation-associated Treg cells had reduced TCR diversity. iaTreg cells shared more CDR3 sequences with synovial Tregs than other blood Tregs did.

Assay used: immunoSEQ multiplex PCR; TCRdb lists only in-frame clones, some missing. In all, the sample yields about 10,000 clones. Concerning this clone: Its antigen remains unidentified.

In germline, CDR1 is ENHRY, CDR2 SYGVKD. The CDR3 extends over 13 amino acids. No coding sequence is recorded. Material: Treg cells from blood. Subset noted: remaining (HLA-DR-negative) circulating blood Treg cells. V usage is TRBV10-3 and J usage is TRBJ1-6. The sequence was collected from a donor aged 2-30 years with juvenile idiopathic arthritis. The chain's CDR3 is CAISESRDSPLHF.